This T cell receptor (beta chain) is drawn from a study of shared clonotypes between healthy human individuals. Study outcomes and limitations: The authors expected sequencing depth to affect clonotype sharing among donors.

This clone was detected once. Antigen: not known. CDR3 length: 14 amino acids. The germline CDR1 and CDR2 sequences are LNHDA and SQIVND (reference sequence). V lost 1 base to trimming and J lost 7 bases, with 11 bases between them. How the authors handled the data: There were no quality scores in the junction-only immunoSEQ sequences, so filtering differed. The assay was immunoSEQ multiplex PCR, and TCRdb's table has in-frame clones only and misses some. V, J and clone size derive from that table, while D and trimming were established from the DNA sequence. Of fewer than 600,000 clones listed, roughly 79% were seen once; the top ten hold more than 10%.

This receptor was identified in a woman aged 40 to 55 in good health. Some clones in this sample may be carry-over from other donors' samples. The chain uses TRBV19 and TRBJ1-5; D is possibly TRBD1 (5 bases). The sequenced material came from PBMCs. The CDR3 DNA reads TGTGCCAGTAGTATAGTTGCAGGGAGGCAGCCCCAGCATTTT. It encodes CASSIVAGRQPQHF.